The entry below describes one T cell receptor (beta chain). The data originate from a study of T cells expressing NK-cell markers. For each CDR3 protein, TCRdb gives one entry from its re-call of the 5' RACE reads, without DNA. Its table lists 400,000 or so distinct CDR3 sequences. The CDR3 is 15 amino acids. Germline loops: CDR1 LGHDT, CDR2 YNNKEL (reference sequence). The genes are TRBV3-1 and TRBJ2-1; TCRdb picks TRBD2, but there is no DNA to check that call. The sample was blood T cells: a sorted CD56 or NKG2C T cell subset, CD4+ or CD8+ T cells, or bulk PBMC T cells (not recorded which). The receptor's source is a woman in her fifties or sixties in good health. Here the CDR3 reads CASSQQRGGYNEQFF.